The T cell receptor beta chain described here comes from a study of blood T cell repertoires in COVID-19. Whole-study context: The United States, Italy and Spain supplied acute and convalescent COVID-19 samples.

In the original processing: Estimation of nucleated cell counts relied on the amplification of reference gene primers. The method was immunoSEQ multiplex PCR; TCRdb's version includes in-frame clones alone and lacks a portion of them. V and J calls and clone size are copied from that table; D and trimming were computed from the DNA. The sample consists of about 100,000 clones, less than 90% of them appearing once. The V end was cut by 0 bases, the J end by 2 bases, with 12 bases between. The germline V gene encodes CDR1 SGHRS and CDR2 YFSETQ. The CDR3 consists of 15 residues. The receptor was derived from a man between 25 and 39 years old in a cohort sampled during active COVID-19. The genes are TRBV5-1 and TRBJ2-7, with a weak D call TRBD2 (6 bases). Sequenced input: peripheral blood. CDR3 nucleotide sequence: TGCGCCAGCAGCTTGGCCGGGGGTCCCCCCTACGAGCAGTACTTC. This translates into CASSLAGGPPYEQYF.